Below, 12 T cell receptor beta chains from the same sample are listed, as sequenced in a study of shared clonotypes between healthy human individuals (dated by TCRdb to about 2020). The library relied on the immunoSEQ multiplex PCR assay. In its TCRdb copy, this immuneACCESS table keeps in-frame sequences only and misses some clones. Where compared with another copy, unresolved V genes explain less than half of these, and the others have no known cause. The sample table holds millions of clones, of which roughly 93% were seen once. The ten largest clones take up 0.35% to 0.45% of the sample. Sequenced material: naive CD4+ T cells from PBMCs. This specimen's cell subset or site label, interpreted: CD45RA+ positively selected. These receptor sequences come from a man between 18 and 35 years old in good health. Some clones in this sample may be carry-over from other donors' samples.

This rearrangement joins TRBV5-1 to TRBJ2-1; 7 bases agree with TRBD2. The CDR3 is made up of 15 amino acids. Per the germline V gene, CDR1 is SGHRS and CDR2 is YFSETQ. Unmatched junction bases numbered 8, after V lost 5 bases and J lost 3 bases. The CDR3: CASREAGVIYNEQFF. The CDR3 nucleotides are TGCGCCAGCAGGGAGGCGGGAGTCATCTACAATGAGCAGTTCTTC.

This chain links TRBV7-2 with TRBJ2-7; 7 nucleotides line up with TRBD1. The V and J ends lost 11 bases and 2 bases, in that order; junction bases with no gene match: 12. The CDR3 is 14 amino acids. CDR1 is SGHTA, CDR2 FQGNSA, per germline. The CDR3 coding sequence is TGTGCCGGCTCAACAGGGGCAGGGCCCTACGAGCAGTACTTC. Its protein product is CAGSTGAGPYEQYF.

J is TRBJ2-7 and V is TRBV2, with D maybe TRBD1 (6 bases). Per the germline V gene, CDR1 is SNHLY and CDR2 is FYNNEI. The CDR3 extends over 15 amino acids. V shed 6 bases and J shed 2 bases, with 17 bases lying between them. The CDR3 region has the DNA TGTGCCAGCAGGGTAGGGAGACAGGACACCTACGAGCAGTACTTC. Translating gives CASRVGRQDTYEQYF.

The rearrangement joins TRBV19 to TRBJ1-4; 8 positions agree with TRBD1. Trimming removed 6 bases from V and 7 bases from J; junction bases left unmatched: 7. The germline gives CDR1 LNHDA, CDR2 SQIVND (reference sequence). The CDR3 has 14 amino acids. The DNA for the CDR3 is TGTGCCAGTAGCTTGACAGGGGCGGTTGAAAAACTGTTTTTT. It is translated as CASSLTGAVEKLFF.

This clone appeared once. The chain is built from TRBV6-6 and TRBJ2-7, with D possibly matching TRBD2 (6 bases). Trimming took 4 bases from V and 8 from J, leaving 18 bases between them. The CDR3 runs to 14 residues. CDR1 and CDR2 (germline): MNHNY, SVGAGI (reference sequence). The CDR3 protein is CASSWDSSLRQQYF. The CDR3 DNA is TGTGCCAGCAGTTGGGACTCCTCGCTACGACAGCAGTACTTC.

The chain links TRBV2 to TRBJ2-7; D may be TRBD1 or TRBD2 (5 bases each). The germline V gene encodes CDR1 SNHLY and CDR2 FYNNEI. The V end lost 6 bases, the J end lost 7 bases, and 16 bases lay between the germline ends. The CDR3 is 13 amino acids. CDR3 protein: CASRVDTRGEQYF. The CDR3 coding sequence is TGTGCCAGCAGGGTGGACACCCGAGGGGAGCAGTACTTC.

The rearrangement joins TRBV4-3 to TRBJ2-3, with 10 bases identical to TRBD2. CDR3 length: 17 residues. The V and J ends lost 3 bases and 2 bases, in that order; junction bases with no gene match: 8. In germline, CDR1 is LGHNA, CDR2 YSLEER. CDR3 nucleotide sequence: TGCGCCAGCAGCCAGGGAGCGGGACTAGCGTTCACAGATACGCAGTATTTT. It yields the protein CASSQGAGLAFTDTQYF.

This chain joins TRBV10-3 and TRBJ2-7; TRBD1 matches 8 bases. The CDR3 spans 11 residues. Losses at the gene ends were 10 bases for V and 6 bases for J; bases not matched to a gene: 5. Germline V lookup: CDR1 ENHRY, CDR2 SYGVKD. CDR3 DNA: TGTGCCACGGGGACAGGCGCCGAGCAGTACTTC. Its protein is CATGTGAEQYF.

The sample holds a few counts of this clone. The identical CDR3 is also encoded by other nucleotide sequences in the sample. The chain recombines TRBV9 with TRBJ2-5; D is ambiguous. The CDR3 is 12 residues long. The germline V gene encodes CDR1 SGDLS and CDR2 YYNGEE. Trimming shortened V by 0 bases and J by 0 bases, and 0 bases separated the two germline ends. The CDR3 DNA sequence: TGTGCCAGCAGCGTAGACCAAGAGACCCAGTACTTC. This sequence encodes CASSVDQETQYF.

This sequence joins TRBV5-1 and TRBJ2-7; tentatively, D is TRBD2 (5 bases). The CDR3 covers 13 residues. The V gene lost 7 bases and the J gene lost 12 bases, with 23 bases spanning the gap. Per the germline V gene, CDR1 is SGHRS and CDR2 is YFSETQ. The chain's CDR3 is CASGQALREGAYF. The CDR3 DNA reads as TGCGCCAGCGGCCAGGCCTTGAGGGAAGGCGCGTACTTC.

The rearrangement joins TRBV15 to TRBJ2-3; 13 bases line up with TRBD2. CDR1 is LNHNV and CDR2 is YYDKDF in the germline V gene (reference sequence). The CDR3 length is 16 residues. V lost 8 bases, J lost 2 bases, and 7 bases stayed unmatched. For the CDR3, the DNA is TGTGCCACCTCCCCCGGGACTAGCGGGGCCACAGATACGCAGTATTTT. This gives the protein CATSPGTSGATDTQYF.

The rearrangement uses TRBV19 and TRBJ1-2; D might be TRBD1 (6 bases). The CDR3 length is 15 residues. V was cut by 3 bases and J by 8 bases, with 19 bases left in between. The germline gives CDR1 LNHDA, CDR2 SQIVND (reference sequence). DNA for the CDR3: TGTGCCAGTAGTATCCTGGGGGCGCGGGTCTTGGGCTACACCTTC. Protein sequence: CASSILGARVLGYTF.